This T cell receptor beta chain originates from a study of graft-versus-host responses after intestinal transplantation. Study information: Anti-thymocyte globulin was used for induction in all recipients, who then took tacrolimus and steroids for approximately 3 years. General study findings and limits: Some GvH clones were seen earlier in gut or blood, suggesting intestinal origin. Levels of circulating GvH clones at their peak were associated with early post-transplant HvG declines. High graft-versus-host to host-versus-graft clonal ratios were seen in allografts of patients with graft-donor T cell macrochimerism.

About this clone itself: Its target is not known.

The protocol was immunoSEQ multiplex PCR, while the TCRdb copy is restricted to in-frame clones and leaves out a portion. Of roughly 1,900 clones listed, 65% to 90% are singletons. V shed 4 bases and J shed 4 bases, with 5 bases lying between them. The CDR3 is 12 residues long. Germline values: CDR1 SGDLS, CDR2 YYNGEE. Intraepithelial and lamina propria lymphocytes were isolated from graft specimens. The sequencing used ileum tissue, collected 55 to 60 days after intestinal transplant. This receptor was identified in a human patient who received an intestinal transplant, so some T cells may come from the graft donor. The chain joins TRBV9 to TRBJ2-2; D gene ambiguous. The CDR3 bases are TGTGCCAGCAGCCCTCCCACCGGGGAGCTGTTTTTT. Protein: CASSPPTGELFF.